Shown below are 18 T cell receptor beta chains from a single sample sequenced in a study of blood T cell repertoires in COVID-19. Measured with immunoSEQ multiplex PCR; TCRdb has only the in-frame clones, and not every one. The sample comprises a few hundred thousand clones, approximately 86% of which are singletons, and around 2.1% rests with the top ten. The specimen was peripheral blood. Receptor source: a man younger than 35 with active or convalescent COVID-19.

V usage is TRBV20-1 and J usage is TRBJ2-7; weak D call: TRBD1 (5 bases). Trimming removed 8 bases at V and 0 bases at J, with 8 bases between. The CDR3 runs 11 residues. Germline CDR1 and CDR2: DFQATT and SNEGSKA (reference sequence). The CDR3 DNA reads TGCAGTATAGGACACTCCTACGAGCAGTACTTC. The encoded protein is CSIGHSYEQYF.

This clone was counted between two and nine times. Here the CDR3 DNA reads TGCGCCAGCAGCTTTACAGGGGGCTCTGGGGCCAACGTCCTGACTTTC. This translates into CASSFTGGSGANVLTF. The rearrangement joins TRBV4-3 to TRBJ2-6, with 8 nucleotides matching TRBD1. The V gene end was trimmed by 5 bases and the J gene end by 0 bases; junction bases not matched to a gene: 3. CDR3 length: 16 residues. Germline V lookup: CDR1 LGHNA, CDR2 YSLEER.

V gene TRBV2 combines with J gene TRBJ2-6; D may be TRBD1 (6 bases). V lost 3 bases, J lost 2 bases, and 8 bases lay in between. The CDR3 extends over 15 amino acids. Per the germline V gene, CDR1 is SNHLY and CDR2 is FYNNEI. The CDR3 here is CASSEQGPGANVLTF. The CDR3 region has the DNA TGTGCCAGCAGTGAGCAGGGGCCTGGGGCCAACGTCCTGACTTTC.

The rearrangement joins TRBV12-3 or TRBV12-4 to TRBJ2-4; D gene ambiguous. The CDR3 contains 13 residues. V lost 1 base and J lost 2, with 3 bases in between. The CDR3 reads CASSLGTKNIQYF. DNA for the CDR3: TGTGCCAGCAGTTTAGGTACCAAAAACATTCAGTACTTC.

The chain links TRBV28 to TRBJ1-5; a weak D match, TRBD1 (5 bases). Trimming removed 9 bases at V and 4 bases at J, with 19 bases between. CDR3 length equals 15 residues. Germline lookup yields CDR1 MDHEN and CDR2 SYDVKM. In DNA form, the CDR3 reads TGTGCCAGTTCGCTGGGGGGTGATGTAAATCAGCCCCAGCATTTT. It is translated as CASSLGGDVNQPQHF.

CDR3 loop: CASSYPGTGGPGANVLTF. The CDR3 DNA is TGTGCCAGCAGTTACCCCGGGACAGGGGGCCCTGGGGCCAACGTCCTGACTTTC. The gene calls are TRBV6-2 or TRBV6-3 and TRBJ2-6, with 12 bases aligning to TRBD1. V was pared by 2 bases and J by 2 bases, with 4 bases of the junction left unmatched. The length of the CDR3 is 18 residues. Germline-derived CDR1 and CDR2 are MNHEY and SVGEGT.

This sequence joins TRBV7-9 and TRBJ2-3; 11 nucleotides line up with TRBD2. Trimming removed 3 bases from V and 1 base from J; junction bases left unmatched: 12. CDR3 length equals 19 residues. Germline lookup yields CDR1 SEHNR and CDR2 FQNEAQ (reference sequence). CDR3 in DNA: TGTGCCAGCAGCTTTGCTAGCGGGGGGTACGACTATGGCACAGATACGCAGTATTTT. Translating gives CASSFASGGYDYGTDTQYF.

The rearrangement uses TRBV6-1 and TRBJ2-7; TRBD2 matches 14 bases. V trimming: 4 bases; J trimming: 4 bases; junction bases outside the gene matches: 18. Per the germline V gene, CDR1 is MNHNS and CDR2 is SASEGT. CDR3 size: 20 residues. The CDR3, as DNA: TGTGCCAGCAGTGGGGGGAGGAGCAATGGACTAGCGGGAGGATGGTACGAGCAGTACTTC. Translating it yields CASSGGRSNGLAGGWYEQYF.

The chain is built from TRBV5-1 and TRBJ2-7; TRBD2 matches 8 bases. Germline V gene data show CDR1 as SGHRS and CDR2 as YFSETQ. The length of the CDR3 is 14 residues. The ends lost 6 bases at V and 3 bases at J; junction bases unmatched: 8. DNA for the CDR3: TGCGCCAGCAAAAGCGGGGGAGGTGACTACGAGCAGTACTTC. Its protein product is CASKSGGGDYEQYF.

A single count supports this clone. This chain links TRBV14 with TRBJ1-1; D is perhaps TRBD1 (6 bases). The V end lost 3 bases, the J end lost 2 bases, and 7 bases lay between the germline ends. The germline V gene encodes CDR1 SGHDN and CDR2 FVKESK. This CDR3 has 13 amino acids. The CDR3 coding sequence is TGTGCCAGCAGCCAGGGACAAAACACTGAAGCTTTCTTT. Amino acid sequence: CASSQGQNTEAFF.

The rearrangement links TRBV11-2 to TRBJ2-3; D ambiguous. Germline CDR1 and CDR2: SGHAT and FQNNGV. This CDR3 is built from 16 residues. The ends were cut back, 5 bases at V and 0 bases at J, with 15 bases in the middle. CDR3 bases: TGTGCCAGCAGCGGAAGAGGTGCCGGGAGCACAGATACGCAGTATTTT. It yields the protein CASSGRGAGSTDTQYF. Full variable domain (missing parts from reference TRBV11-2 and TRBJ2-3): EAGVAQSPRYKIIEKRQSVAFWCNPISGHATLYWYQQILGQGPKLLIQFQNNGVVDDSQLPKDRFSAERLKGVDSTLKIQPAKLEDSAVYLCASSGRGAGSTDTQYFGPGTRLTVL.

This clone was detected once. The chain links TRBV9 to TRBJ2-3, with TRBD2 identical over 9 bases. Germline values: CDR1 SGDLS, CDR2 YYNGEE. The length of the CDR3 is 17 residues. The J segment lost 0 bases and the V segment lost 3 bases, leaving 8 bases of the junction unmatched. Here the CDR3 DNA reads TGTGCCAGCAGCGGGACCGGGACTAGCTCTAGCACAGATACGCAGTATTTT. Translating it yields CASSGTGTSSSTDTQYF.

The chain recombines TRBV11-2 with TRBJ1-1, with 7 bases fitting TRBD1. V shed 5 bases and J 5 bases; nucleotides not matched to a gene: 8. In germline, CDR1 is SGHAT, CDR2 FQNNGV. The CDR3 totals 14 residues. CDR3 in amino acids: CASSADREGTEAFF. In DNA form, the CDR3 reads TGTGCCAGCAGCGCAGACAGGGAAGGAACTGAAGCTTTCTTT.

This rearrangement joins TRBV5-1 to TRBJ2-7; 7 bases fit TRBD2. Per the germline V gene, CDR1 is SGHRS and CDR2 is YFSETQ. The CDR3 has 14 amino acids. Trimming cost V 4 bases and J 2 bases; bases outside gene matches: 6. DNA for the CDR3: TGCGCCAGCAGCCTAGCGGACCTTACCTACGAGCAGTACTTC. This gives the protein CASSLADLTYEQYF.

The genes are TRBV27 and TRBJ1-1; D is undetermined. In germline, CDR1 is MNHEY, CDR2 SMNVEV (reference sequence). The V gene lost 6 bases and the J gene lost 4 bases, with 12 bases spanning the gap. The CDR3 length is 13 residues. The CDR3, as DNA: TGTGCCAGCAGACCACGCGGTGGCACTGAAGCTTTCTTT. Its translation: CASRPRGGTEAFF.

This chain connects TRBV10-3 to TRBJ1-5, with a weak D call TRBD1 (5 bases). Trimming pared 1 base from V and 11 bases from J, leaving 18 bases between. This CDR3 is built from 15 residues. Per the germline V gene, CDR1 is ENHRY and CDR2 is SYGVKD. CDR3 region: CAISELGRTYSAQHF. The CDR3 bases are TGTGCCATCAGTGAGTTAGGCAGGACATACTCAGCCCAGCATTTT.

As DNA, the CDR3 is TGTGCCAGCAGCCCCCGACTAGCGGGAGTTCGAAATGAGCAGTTCTTC. Amino acids: CASSPRLAGVRNEQFF. This chain joins TRBV13 and TRBJ2-1; 12 bases map to TRBD2. The CDR3 has 16 amino acids. V shed 5 bases, J shed 7 bases, and the junction held 9 bases outside the gene matches. Germline CDR1 PRHDT, CDR2 FYEKMQ (reference sequence).

The gene calls are TRBV24-1 and TRBJ1-1; TRBD1 matches at 8 bases. The CDR3 length is 14 residues. Per germline, CDR1 KGHDR and CDR2 SFDVKD. The junction had 13 bases not matched to a gene; V was cut back by 12 bases and J by 5 bases. The CDR3 sequence is CAGPTGQGKTEAFF. The CDR3 DNA reads TGTGCCGGCCCTACTGGACAGGGCAAGACTGAAGCTTTCTTT.